These T cell receptor beta chains were read from a single sample in a study of T cells in Graves' hyperthyroidism and ophthalmopathy. MiXCR, applied by TCRdb to the multiplex PCR reads, yields one record per CDR3 protein. The table shows around 250,000 distinct CDR3 sequences, with about 16% occurring only once. The sample was blood. The receptors were sampled from a young woman with Graves' ophthalmopathy. Each CDR3 is given with its conserved first and last residue. Fields, in order: D gene, CDR3 length, clone size, J gene, V gene, CDR3 DNA, CDR3 protein. A D gene is named only where the DNA matches it firmly. Clone size is given for some rows only: seen once, a few or many times, or a class if the clone is expanded.

>TRBD2|15|many|TRBJ2-5|TRBV18
TGTGCCAGCTCACCCGCTGGGGGGGTACAAGAGACCCAGTACTTC
CASSPAGGVQETQYF
>TRBD2|13|many|TRBJ2-7|TRBV20-1
TGCAGTGCTAGAGGCCGCGGGAGTACCGAGCAGTACTTC
CSARGRGSTEQYF
>.|15|.|TRBJ2-2|TRBV27
TGTGCCAGCAGTTTATGGGGACAAGCCACCGGGAAGCTGTTTTTT
CASSLWGQATGKLFF
>.|15|many|TRBJ1-4|TRBV28
TGTGCCAGCAGTACACCCGGGGGGGGGGATGAAAAACTGTTTTTT
CASSTPGGGDEKLFF
>.|15|once|TRBJ1-6|TRBV6-2/TRBV6-3
TGTGCCAGCAGGTCACCAAGCGGGATTTCGTCACCCCTCCACTTT
CASRSPSGISSPLHF
>.|16|many|TRBJ2-3|TRBV4-3
TGCGCCAGCAGCCAACATGCCGGGACCCCGGGAGATACGCAGTATTTT
CASSQHAGTPGDTQYF
>TRBD1|15|many|TRBJ2-7|TRBV7-6
TGTGCCAGCAGCCAGGACAGGGGATATACCTACGAGCAGTACTTC
CASSQDRGYTYEQYF
>TRBD1|14|.|TRBJ1-4|TRBV3-1
TGTGCCAGCAGACGGACAGGGGGAGGTGAAAAACTGTTTTTT
CASRRTGGGEKLFF
>.|13|many|TRBJ1-1|TRBV2
TGTGCCAGCAGGCGACAGGTGAACACTGAAGCTTTCTTT
CASRRQVNTEAFF
>TRBD2|16|many|TRBJ2-2|TRBV20-1
TGCAGTGCTACAGGACTAGCGGGGGTGTACACCGGGGAGCTGTTTTTT
CSATGLAGVYTGELFF
>TRBD1|15|many|TRBJ1-5|TRBV4-1
TGCGCCAGCAGCCAACAGGGGGCGATCAATCAGCCCCAGCATTTT
CASSQQGAINQPQHF
>TRBD1|16|few|TRBJ2-2|TRBV19
TGTGCCAGTAGTATTGGGACAGGGACGAACACCGGGGAGCTGTTTTTT
CASSIGTGTNTGELFF
>.|16|many|TRBJ2-3|TRBV12-3/TRBV12-4
TGTGCCAGCAGTTTCAGGCGTCAGGGGAGTTCGGATACGCAGTATTTT
CASSFRRQGSSDTQYF
>.|14|.|TRBJ1-2|TRBV19
TGTGCCAGTAGCCCGGGCCAGGCCCTCTATGGCTACACCTTC
CASSPGQALYGYTF
>TRBD2|14|many|TRBJ2-1|TRBV27
TGTGCCAGCAGTCGACCCGGTCTAGCGGGAGGGAAGTTCTTC
CASSRPGLAGGKFF
>.|16|many|TRBJ1-5|TRBV20-1
TGCAGTGCTAGAACGGGTGGGGGAAGCGGCAATCAGCCCCAGCATTTT
CSARTGGGSGNQPQHF
>TRBD2|17|many|TRBJ2-1|TRBV24-1
TGTGCCACCAGTGATCAACCTCTAGCGGATCTATACAATGAGCAGTTCTTC
CATSDQPLADLYNEQFF
>.|15|many|TRBJ2-1|TRBV20-1
TGCAGTGCTAGAGGAGGAGGGGCAGTCGACAATGAGCAGTTCTTC
CSARGGGAVDNEQFF
>.|14|many|TRBJ2-3|TRBV30
TGTGCCTGGAGTAAGGGGGGCCCGACAGATACGCAGTATTTT
CAWSKGGPTDTQYF
>.|14|many|TRBJ1-2|TRBV28
TGTGCCAGCACCTCTTTGGGGCTGTTATATGGCTACACCTTC
CASTSLGLLYGYTF